What follows are 29 T cell receptor beta chains derived from one specimen sequenced in a study of cytomegalovirus exposure and HLA in healthy donors. With 60 Vbeta and 13 Jbeta primers, the PCR was carried out. Method: immunoSEQ multiplex PCR; TCRdb's copy keeps in-frame clones and lacks some. The table shows around 120,000 clones, with roughly 77% occurring only once. Sequencing was performed on PBMCs. The receptors were sampled from a woman in her thirties or forties in good health and CMV-seropositive.

V is TRBV28 and J is TRBJ2-1; no clear D gene. This CDR3 is built from 12 residues. Germline V lookup: CDR1 MDHEN, CDR2 SYDVKM. V shed 2 bases and J shed 10 bases, with 9 bases lying between them. CDR3 coding DNA: TGTGCCAGCAGTTTAGGCCTACAGGAGCAGTTCTTC. This codes for CASSLGLQEQFF.

The chain's CDR3 is CASSQQGEQYF. CDR3 in DNA: TGCGCCAGCAGCCAACAGGGGGAGCAGTACTTC. This chain connects TRBV4-1 to TRBJ2-7; possibly TRBD1 for D (6 bases). Germline V CDR1 and CDR2: MGHRA, YSYEKL. Trimming removed 2 bases from V and 7 bases from J, with 6 bases in between. The CDR3 is 11 amino acids.

CDR3 loop: CASSSTRASHHYEQYF. The CDR3 nucleotides read TGTGCCAGCAGCTCCACCAGGGCTTCACATCACTACGAGCAGTACTTC. The V gene is TRBV28, the J gene TRBJ2-7; D might be TRBD1 (5 bases). Per the germline V gene, CDR1 is MDHEN and CDR2 is SYDVKM. Trimming cost V 6 bases and J 3 bases, with 21 bases left between them. The CDR3 loop spans 16 amino acids.

The chain joins TRBV7-9 to TRBJ1-2, with 9 bases aligning to TRBD1. Per the germline V gene, CDR1 is SEHNR and CDR2 is FQNEAQ (reference sequence). The CDR3 contains 17 residues. J was trimmed by 6 bases and V by 6 bases; bases with no gene match: 17. This CDR3 reads CASSNTRSQGDRDGYTF. In DNA, the CDR3 is TGTGCCAGCAGTAATACCCGATCACAGGGGGACAGGGATGGCTACACCTTC.

This clone was detected only once. J is TRBJ2-3 and V is TRBV19; 12 nucleotides line up with TRBD2. The germline gives CDR1 LNHDA, CDR2 SQIVND (reference sequence). V shed 5 bases and J 0 bases; nucleotides not matched to a gene: 3. The CDR3 covers 16 residues. The CDR3 spells CASSLGTSGSTDTQYF. CDR3 DNA sequence: TGTGCCAGTAGTTTAGGGACTAGCGGGAGCACAGATACGCAGTATTTT.

The rearrangement uses TRBV5-1 and TRBJ2-1; 9 bases fit TRBD1. This CDR3 has 15 residues. After removal of 5 bases from V and 6 bases from J, the junction contained 9 bases not matched to a gene. CDR1 and CDR2 (germline): SGHRS, YFSETQ. CDR3 region: CASRLTAGQGNEQFF. The CDR3 DNA reads as TGCGCCAGCAGATTAACGGCGGGACAGGGCAATGAGCAGTTCTTC.

The V call is TRBV27, the J call TRBJ2-3, with 9 bases lining up with TRBD2. This CDR3 contains 18 residues. Germline-derived CDR1 and CDR2 are MNHEY and SMNVEV (reference sequence). V lost 4 bases, J lost 0 bases, and 11 bases stayed unmatched. The CDR3 nucleotides read TGTGCCAGCAGTTCACTCGGACTAGCGATGACTAGCACAGATACGCAGTATTTT. Protein product: CASSSLGLAMTSTDTQYF.

This clone has more than one count but fewer than ten. This sequence joins TRBV7-9 and TRBJ1-5; D remains unclear. Trimming removed 5 bases from V and 3 bases from J, with 8 bases in between. CDR3 length equals 13 residues. Germline V lookup: CDR1 SEHNR, CDR2 FQNEAQ (reference sequence). The CDR3 region is CASSPLSNQPQHF. DNA for the CDR3: TGTGCCAGCAGCCCGTTATCCAATCAGCCCCAGCATTTT.

The rearrangement joins TRBV9 to TRBJ2-2, with 11 bases identical to TRBD2. The CDR3 has 19 residues. The junction had 10 bases not matched to a gene; V was cut back by 0 bases and J by 3 bases. Germline V gene lookup returns CDR1 SGDLS and CDR2 YYNGEE. The CDR3 reads CASSVGGLAGGPDTGELFF. In DNA, the CDR3 is TGTGCCAGCAGCGTAGGAGGTTTAGCGGGAGGGCCCGACACCGGGGAGCTGTTTTTT. Supplemented by reference TRBV9 and TRBJ2-2, the full variable domain reads DSGVTQTPKHLITATGQRVTLRCSPRSGDLSVYWYQQSLDQGLQFLIQYYNGEERAKGNILERFSAQQFPDLHSELNLSSLELGDSALYFCASSVGGLAGGPDTGELFFGEGSRLTVL.

This chain joins TRBV7-6 and TRBJ1-6; the D gene is possibly TRBD1 (5 bases). V shed 5 bases and J shed 5 bases, with 10 bases lying between them. The germline gives CDR1 SGHVS, CDR2 FNYEAQ. This CDR3 is built from 14 residues. CDR3 residues: CASSLQENNSPLHF. The DNA for the CDR3 is TGTGCCAGCAGCCTACAGGAGAATAATTCACCCCTCCACTTT. Using reference TRBV7-6 and TRBJ1-6 for the parts outside the CDR3, the full variable domain is GAGVSQSPRYKVTKRGQDVALRCDPISGHVSLYWYRQALGQGPEFLTYFNYEAQQDKSGLPNDRFSAERPEGSISTLTIQRTEQRDSAMYRCASSLQENNSPLHFGNGTRLTVT.

The chain has TRBV27 and TRBJ2-5, with D possibly TRBD1 on 6 matching bases. The germline V gene has CDR1 MNHEY and CDR2 SMNVEV (reference sequence). V was clipped by 5 bases and J by 5 bases, with 15 bases between them. CDR3 size: 14 residues. This chain's CDR3 is CASSLGTPQETQYF. The CDR3 coding sequence is TGTGCCAGCAGTCTAGGGACACCTCAGGAGACCCAGTACTTC.

This chain connects TRBV7-8 to TRBJ2-2; TRBD1 agrees at 7 bases. Germline V gives CDR1 SGHVS, CDR2 FQNEAQ. The CDR3 runs 15 residues. Trimming at V came to 5 bases and at J to 4 bases, leaving 7 bases not matched to a gene. In DNA form, the CDR3 reads TGTGCCAGCAGCGAGACAGGGACGGTCACCGGGGAGCTGTTTTTT. It is translated as CASSETGTVTGELFF.

The chain carries TRBV15 and TRBJ2-7; D may be TRBD2 (6 bases). V gave up 4 bases and J gave up 0 bases, with 10 bases separating them. There are 14 residues in the CDR3. The germline V gene encodes CDR1 LNHNV and CDR2 YYDKDF (reference sequence). The CDR3 nucleotides are TGTGCCACCAGCACCCGGGACTTCTCCTACGAGCAGTACTTC. Protein: CATSTRDFSYEQYF.

The chain employs TRBV29-1 and TRBJ2-7; D possibly corresponds to TRBD1 (6 bases). V lost 1 base and J lost 2, with 9 bases in between. The germline V gene encodes CDR1 SQVTM and CDR2 ANQGSEA. The CDR3 totals 13 residues. The CDR3 coding sequence is TGCAGCGTTGAAGGCGGACAGCCCTACGAGCAGTACTTC. Translating it yields CSVEGGQPYEQYF.

The rearrangement uses TRBV19 and TRBJ2-5; D is perhaps TRBD2 (5 bases). V dropped 0 bases and J dropped 4 bases, with 9 bases sitting between them. CDR3 length: 14 amino acids. In germline, CDR1 is LNHDA, CDR2 SQIVND (reference sequence). This CDR3 is CASSIDPGLETQYF. In nucleotides, the CDR3 is TGTGCCAGTAGTATAGATCCGGGGTTAGAGACCCAGTACTTC.

V and J are TRBV27 and TRBJ2-1; 10 bases fit TRBD1. The CDR3 has 15 residues. After removal of 5 bases from V and 6 bases from J, the junction contained 7 bases not matched to a gene. Per the germline V gene, CDR1 is MNHEY and CDR2 is SMNVEV (reference sequence). The CDR3: CASSIPGQGFNEQFF. The CDR3 DNA is TGTGCCAGCAGTATCCCGGGACAGGGGTTCAATGAGCAGTTCTTC.

This clone was counted a single time. The V call is TRBV19, the J call TRBJ1-1, with D maybe TRBD1 (6 bases). The CDR3 length is 13 residues. Germline lookup yields CDR1 LNHDA and CDR2 SQIVND (reference sequence). The V gene lost 3 bases and the J gene lost 8 bases, with 13 bases spanning the gap. Here the CDR3 DNA reads TGTGCCAGTAGTATCCTCGGACAGCCCGAAGCTTTCTTT. This gives the protein CASSILGQPEAFF.

The chain is built from TRBV6-6 and TRBJ1-2; D possibly corresponds to TRBD1 (6 bases). Germline-derived CDR1 and CDR2 are MNHNY and SVGAGI (reference sequence). The CDR3 runs to 14 residues. The V end was cut by 6 bases, the J end by 2 bases, with 13 bases between. CDR3: CASSPPGENYGYTF. The DNA of the CDR3 is TGTGCCAGCAGCCCACCAGGGGAGAACTATGGCTACACCTTC.

The gene calls are TRBV19 and TRBJ1-6; possibly TRBD1 for D (6 bases). Germline lookup yields CDR1 LNHDA and CDR2 SQIVND (reference sequence). V was clipped by 5 bases and J by 2 bases, with 16 bases between them. This CDR3 comprises 17 residues. CDR3 bases: TGTGCCAGTAGTGATACTTACCGGGACACCTATAATTCACCCCTCCACTTT. It is translated as CASSDTYRDTYNSPLHF.

The table lists this clone with a few counts. The genes are TRBV19 and TRBJ1-1; D is undetermined. From germline, CDR1 is LNHDA and CDR2 SQIVND (reference sequence). This CDR3 is built from 16 residues. V was shortened by 8 bases and J by 3 bases, with 22 bases between the two germline ends. The CDR3: CASAARTTSTDTEAFF. For the CDR3, the DNA is TGTGCCAGTGCCGCCAGAACGACATCCACGGACACTGAAGCTTTCTTT.

This clone was picked up a small number of times. The chain uses TRBV27 and TRBJ1-4; the D gene is possibly TRBD1 (6 bases). CDR3 length: 14 residues. CDR1 is MNHEY, CDR2 SMNVEV, per germline (reference sequence). V was clipped by 6 bases and J by 3 bases, with 11 bases between them. CDR3 loop: CASRRAGANEKLFF. DNA of the CDR3: TGTGCCAGCAGGAGGGCAGGGGCTAATGAAAAACTGTTTTTT. The complete variable domain, with remaining parts taken from reference TRBV27 and TRBJ1-4, reads EAQVTQNPRYLITVTGKKLTVTCSQNMNHEYMSWYRQDPGLGLRQIYYSMNVEVTDKGDVPEGYKVSRKEKRNFPLILESPSPNQTSLYFCASRRAGANEKLFFGSGTQLSVL.

Here the CDR3 DNA reads TGTGCCAGCAGTCTGGACAGGGTGGTGGCTGGCTACACCTTC. It is translated as CASSLDRVVAGYTF. This sequence joins TRBV6-5 and TRBJ1-2, with 8 bases lining up with TRBD1. With 5 bases clipped from V and 7 bases from J, the junction kept 9 bases outside the gene matches. In germline, CDR1 is MNHEY, CDR2 SVGAGI. This CDR3 contains 14 residues.

This chain joins TRBV9 and TRBJ2-1; D is perhaps TRBD2 (6 bases). Germline V gene lookup returns CDR1 SGDLS and CDR2 YYNGEE. This CDR3 is built from 15 residues. The ends were cut back, 4 bases at V and 5 bases at J, with 16 bases in the middle. Here the CDR3 reads CASSRRLDGHNEQFF. The DNA for the CDR3 is TGTGCCAGCAGCCGCAGACTAGACGGCCACAATGAGCAGTTCTTC. Based on the CDR3 plus reference TRBV9 and TRBJ2-1, the full variable domain is DSGVTQTPKHLITATGQRVTLRCSPRSGDLSVYWYQQSLDQGLQFLIQYYNGEERAKGNILERFSAQQFPDLHSELNLSSLELGDSALYFCASSRRLDGHNEQFFGPGTRLTVL.

The genes are TRBV11-3 and TRBJ1-1; TRBD1 aligns across 8 bases. The V and J ends lost 5 bases and 5 bases, in that order; junction bases with no gene match: 13. Germline values: CDR1 SGHNT, CDR2 YENEEA. The CDR3 sequence is 16 residues long. Here the CDR3 DNA reads TGTGCCAGCAGCGCGGGCTTCACAGGGGGAGCAACTGAAGCTTTCTTT. Its protein product is CASSAGFTGGATEAFF. Looking up the rest from reference TRBV11-3 and TRBJ1-1 gives the full variable domain: EAGVVQSPRYKIIEKKQPVAFWCNPISGHNTLYWYLQNLGQGPELLIRYENEEAVDDSQLPKDRFSAERLKGVDSTLKIQPAELGDSAVYLCASSAGFTGGATEAFFGQGTRLTVV.

The CDR3 nucleotides read TGCGCCAGCAGCTTGGCCGTCGGGAGGGCCCGGGGAGGAGAGCAGTTCTTC. Translated, it gives CASSLAVGRARGGEQFF. The chain carries TRBV5-1 and TRBJ2-1, with 8 positions matching TRBD2. J was trimmed by 10 bases and V by 0 bases; bases with no gene match: 15. CDR3 size: 17 residues. Germline V gene sequence: CDR1 SGHRS, CDR2 YFSETQ.

V usage is TRBV6-5 and J usage is TRBJ2-1; 9 bases are a match to TRBD2. Germline V CDR1 and CDR2: MNHEY, SVGAGI. The junction had 6 bases not matched to a gene; V was cut back by 6 bases and J by 6 bases. The CDR3 sequence is 14 residues long. CDR3: CASRLSGRFNEQFF. The CDR3 region has the DNA TGTGCCAGCAGACTGAGCGGGAGGTTCAATGAGCAGTTCTTC.

This clone was observed a single time. This chain joins TRBV28 and TRBJ2-7; D is possibly TRBD1 (6 bases). The V and J ends lost 3 bases and 4 bases respectively, with 13 bases between them. CDR3 length: 14 residues. CDR1 is MDHEN and CDR2 is SYDVKM in the germline V gene. The DNA for the CDR3 is TGTGCCAGCAGTTTTACGGGACACCTTTACGAGCAGTACTTC. Protein: CASSFTGHLYEQYF.

The chain couples TRBV10-3 to TRBJ1-1; D not resolved. The CDR3 has 13 amino acids. Germline lookup yields CDR1 ENHRY and CDR2 SYGVKD. The V end was cut by 6 bases, the J end by 0 bases, with 8 bases between. DNA of the CDR3: TGTGCCATCAGCTCCGGGATGAACACTGAAGCTTTCTTT. As protein: CAISSGMNTEAFF.

The gene calls are TRBV7-8 and TRBJ2-2, with D maybe TRBD2 (6 bases). V dropped 5 bases and J dropped 5 bases, with 24 bases sitting between them. The CDR3 consists of 18 residues. CDR1 is SGHVS and CDR2 is FQNEAQ in the germline V gene. The CDR3 is CASSPRPRLDSGTGELFF. The CDR3 bases are TGTGCCAGCAGCCCCCGCCCAAGGTTGGATAGCGGAACCGGGGAGCTGTTTTTT.